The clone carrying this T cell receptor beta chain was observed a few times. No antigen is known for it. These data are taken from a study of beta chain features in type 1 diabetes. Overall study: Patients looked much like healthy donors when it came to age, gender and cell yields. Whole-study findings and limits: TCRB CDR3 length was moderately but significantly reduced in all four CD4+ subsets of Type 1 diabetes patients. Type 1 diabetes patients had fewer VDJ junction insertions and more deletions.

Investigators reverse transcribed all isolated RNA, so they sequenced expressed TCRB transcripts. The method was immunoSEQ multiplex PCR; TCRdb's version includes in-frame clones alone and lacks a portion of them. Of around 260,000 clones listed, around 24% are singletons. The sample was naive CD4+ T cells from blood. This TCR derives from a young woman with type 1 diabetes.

CDR3 loop: CAWSVRGGYTQYF. DNA for the CDR3: TGTGCCTGGAGTGTACGCGGTGGGTATACGCAGTATTTT. The chain employs TRBV30 and TRBJ2-3; D is undetermined. Trimming shortened V by 0 bases and J by 7 bases, and 11 bases separated the two germline ends. The CDR3 has 13 residues. From germline, CDR1 is GTSNPN and CDR2 SVGIG (reference sequence).